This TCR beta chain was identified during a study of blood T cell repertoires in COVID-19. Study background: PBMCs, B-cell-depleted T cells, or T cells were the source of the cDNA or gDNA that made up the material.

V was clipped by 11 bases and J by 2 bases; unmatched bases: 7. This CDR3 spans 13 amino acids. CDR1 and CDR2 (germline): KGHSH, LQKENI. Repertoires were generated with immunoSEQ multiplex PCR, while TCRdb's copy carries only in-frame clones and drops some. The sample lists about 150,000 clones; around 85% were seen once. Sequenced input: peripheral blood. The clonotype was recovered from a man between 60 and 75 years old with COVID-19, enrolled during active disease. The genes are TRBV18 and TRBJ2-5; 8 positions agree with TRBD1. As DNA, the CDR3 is TGTGCCGGGCAGGGGGCGACTCAAGAGACCCAGTACTTC. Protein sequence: CAGQGATQETQYF. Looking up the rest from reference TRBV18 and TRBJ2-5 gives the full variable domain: NAGVMQNPRHLVRRRGQEARLRCSPMKGHSHVYWYRQLPEEGLKFMVYLQKENIIDESGMPKERFSAEFPKEGPSILRIQQVVRGDSAAYFCAGQGATQETQYFGPGTRLLVL.